The present T cell receptor beta chain was sequenced within a study of spatial heterogeneity in lung cancer. This clonotype appeared many times. Noted time point: sample taken at primary tumor resection. Unsorted tumor, nontumor lung tissue or cryopreserved PBMC supplied the whole RNA. TCR cDNA molecules were tagged individually, and each one carried a unique molecular identifier. In TCRdb, the 5' RACE reads were re-called with MiXCR into one record per CDR3 protein. The sample yields 2,000 to 2,500 distinct CDR3 sequences, around 14% seen once. Trimming took off 2 bases at V and 7 bases at J, with 6 bases between the two ends. There are 12 residues in the CDR3.

The source was normal lung tissue next to the tumor, collected at surgery. The chain recombines TRBV12-3 or TRBV12-4 with TRBJ2-1; D ambiguous. The TCR was taken from a female donor with early-stage non-small cell lung cancer. The CDR3 is CASSLKSNEQFF. Here the CDR3 DNA reads TGTGCCAGCAGTTTAAAATCGAATGAGCAGTTCTTC.